This record covers a single T cell receptor beta chain. The protocol was immunoSEQ multiplex PCR, while the TCRdb copy is restricted to in-frame clones and leaves out a portion. There are roughly 760,000 clones in the sample; 74% occur only once, and 1.5% to 2% lies in the top ten. The data derive from a study of shared clonotypes between healthy human individuals. Overall study: CD4 naive and memory got three plates each, CD8 naive two, CD8 memory one.

V lost 2 bases, J lost 7 bases, and 3 bases stayed unmatched. This CDR3 contains 14 residues. In germline, CDR1 is MNHNY, CDR2 SVGAGI (reference sequence). The sequence was collected from a woman aged 25 to 39 in good health. This chain connects TRBV6-6 to TRBJ2-1; 9 bases are shared with TRBD2. Sequencing was done on a sample of memory CD4+ T cells sorted from blood. Subset indicated: CD45RA-negative fraction. The CDR3 protein is CASSYGGGGNEQFF. As DNA, the CDR3 is TGTGCCAGCAGTTACGGCGGGGGGGGGAATGAGCAGTTCTTC.